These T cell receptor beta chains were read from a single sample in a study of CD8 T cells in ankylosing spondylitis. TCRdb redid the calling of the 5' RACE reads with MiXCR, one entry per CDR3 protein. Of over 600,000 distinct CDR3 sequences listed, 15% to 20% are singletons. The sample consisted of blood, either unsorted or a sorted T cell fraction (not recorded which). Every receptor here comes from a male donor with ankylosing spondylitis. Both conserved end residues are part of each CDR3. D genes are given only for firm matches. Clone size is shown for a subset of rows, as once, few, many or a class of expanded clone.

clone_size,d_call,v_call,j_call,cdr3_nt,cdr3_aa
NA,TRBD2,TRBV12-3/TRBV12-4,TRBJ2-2,TGTGCCAGCAGTCGGAGACTAGCCAAAAACACCGGGGAGCTGTTTTTT,CASSRRLAKNTGELFF
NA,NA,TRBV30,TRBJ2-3,TGTGCCTGGGCCCCCTTCTCTAGCACAGATACGCAGTATTTT,CAWAPFSSTDTQYF
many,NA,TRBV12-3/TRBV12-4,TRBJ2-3,TGTGCCAGCAGTTTTCCCGGGGGAGCCACAGATACGCAGTATTTT,CASSFPGGATDTQYF
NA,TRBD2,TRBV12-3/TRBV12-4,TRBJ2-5,TGTGCCAGCACCCGGACTAGCGGGGATCAAGAGACCCAGTACTTC,CASTRTSGDQETQYF
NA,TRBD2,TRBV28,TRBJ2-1,TGTGCCAGCAGGACTAGCCTCTTTGTTTATGAGCAGTTCTTC,CASRTSLFVYEQFF
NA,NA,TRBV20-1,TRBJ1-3,TGCAGTGCTACCCAAACAGTGGTTGGAAACACCATATATTTT,CSATQTVVGNTIYF
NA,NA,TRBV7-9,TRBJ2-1,TGTGCCAGCAGCTTAGCTAACCGAATCCTAGGGTACAATGAGCAGTTCTTC,CASSLANRILGYNEQFF
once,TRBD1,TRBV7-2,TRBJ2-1,TGTGCCAGCAGCTTAAGACAGGGGTATTGGGATGAGCAGTTCTTC,CASSLRQGYWDEQFF
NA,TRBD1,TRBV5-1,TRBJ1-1,TGCGCCAGCACGCAAACAGGGGCGGCGAACACTGAAGCTTTCTTT,CASTQTGAANTEAFF
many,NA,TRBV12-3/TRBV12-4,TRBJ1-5,TGTGCCAGCAGGGGTATGTCAGGTCAGCCCCAGCATTTT,CASRGMSGQPQHF
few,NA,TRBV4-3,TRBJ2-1,TGCGCCAGCAGCCAAGACCCTCCCGGCAGGGTCCTCTACAATGAGCAGTTCTTC,CASSQDPPGRVLYNEQFF
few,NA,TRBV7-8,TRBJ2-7,TGTGCCAGCAGCTCCGACCCCCCGGGACGGGTGTTCTTC,CASSSDPPGRVFF
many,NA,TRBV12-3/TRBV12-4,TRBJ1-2,TGTGCCAGCAGTTTAGAAGGGACTGGCTACACCTTC,CASSLEGTGYTF
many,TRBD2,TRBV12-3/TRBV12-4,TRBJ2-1,TGTGCCAGCAGTTGGGGGGGTTTGGTCTATGAGCAGTTCTTC,CASSWGGLVYEQFF
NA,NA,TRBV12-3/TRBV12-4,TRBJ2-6,TGTGCCAGCGGAAAGGTCTCTGGGGCCAACGTCCTGACTTTC,CASGKVSGANVLTF
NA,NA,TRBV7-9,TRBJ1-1,TGTGCCAGCAGCTCCTCGGGCGCTACTGAAGCTTTCTTT,CASSSSGATEAFF
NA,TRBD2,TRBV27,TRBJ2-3,TGTGCCAGCGGCCTAGCGGGGCCCCCAGATACGCAGTATTTT,CASGLAGPPDTQYF
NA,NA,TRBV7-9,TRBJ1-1,TGTGCCAGCAGCCAGCGACGACGCAATGAAGCTTTCTTT,CASSQRRRNEAFF
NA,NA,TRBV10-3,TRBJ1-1,TGTGCCATCAGTGTCAGGGGGAACACTGAAGCTTTCTTT,CAISVRGNTEAFF
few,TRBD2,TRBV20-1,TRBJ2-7,TGCAGTGCTACAAAGCACTCAAGCAGGGGACTAGCGGACGAGCAGTACTTC,CSATKHSSRGLADEQYF
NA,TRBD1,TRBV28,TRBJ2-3,TGTGCCAGCACCCTATCCGGGACAGGTTACGATACGCAGTATTTT,CASTLSGTGYDTQYF
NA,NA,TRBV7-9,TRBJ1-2,TGTGCCAGCAGCCCCAACAGAGCCGTCTATGGCTACACCTTC,CASSPNRAVYGYTF
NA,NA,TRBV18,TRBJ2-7,TGTGCCAGCTCATTTGTTCAGAGCTCCTACGAGCAGTACTTC,CASSFVQSSYEQYF
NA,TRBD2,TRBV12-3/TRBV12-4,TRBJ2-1,TGTGCCAGCAGTCCGGGACTAGCTCCCCGGGGGCAGTTCTTC,CASSPGLAPRGQFF
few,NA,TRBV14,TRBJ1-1,TGTGCCAGCAGCTCCATCCCTGTTGAAGCTTTCTTT,CASSSIPVEAFF
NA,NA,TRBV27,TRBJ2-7,TGTGCCAGCAGTGCTCAGGGACCTAACTCCTACGAGCAGTACTTC,CASSAQGPNSYEQYF
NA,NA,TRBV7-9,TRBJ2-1,TGTGCCAGCAGCTTAGGGCCGGGCAATGAGCAGTTCTTC,CASSLGPGNEQFF
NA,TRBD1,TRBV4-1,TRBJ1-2,TGCGCCAGCAGCCCTTCAATGACACAGGGGGTGTATGGCTACACCTTC,CASSPSMTQGVYGYTF
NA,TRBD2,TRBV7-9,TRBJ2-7,TGTGCCAGCAGCCCGGGACTAGCGGGGGATACCTACGAGCAGTACTTC,CASSPGLAGDTYEQYF
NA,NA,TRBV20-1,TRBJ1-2,TGCAGTGCTAGAGATAGAACAGATGGCTACACCTTC,CSARDRTDGYTF
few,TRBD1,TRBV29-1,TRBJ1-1,TGCAGCGCTGCAGGGGGGAGACGGTCGAACACTGAAGCTTTCTTT,CSAAGGRRSNTEAFF
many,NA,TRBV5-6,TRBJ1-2,TGTGCCAGCAACCCCAAGATAGGGTTGGGTGGCTACACCTTC,CASNPKIGLGGYTF
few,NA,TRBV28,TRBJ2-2,TGTGCCAGCAGCCGAGCGACTAAACACGGCGGGGAGCTGTTTTTT,CASSRATKHGGELFF
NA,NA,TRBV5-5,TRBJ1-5,TGTGCCAGCAGCTTGTCGTCCACTCATCAGCCCCAGCATTTT,CASSLSSTHQPQHF
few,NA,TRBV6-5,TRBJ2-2,TGTGCCAGCAGTTCCCATCTGCCCGGGGAGCTGTTTTTT,CASSSHLPGELFF